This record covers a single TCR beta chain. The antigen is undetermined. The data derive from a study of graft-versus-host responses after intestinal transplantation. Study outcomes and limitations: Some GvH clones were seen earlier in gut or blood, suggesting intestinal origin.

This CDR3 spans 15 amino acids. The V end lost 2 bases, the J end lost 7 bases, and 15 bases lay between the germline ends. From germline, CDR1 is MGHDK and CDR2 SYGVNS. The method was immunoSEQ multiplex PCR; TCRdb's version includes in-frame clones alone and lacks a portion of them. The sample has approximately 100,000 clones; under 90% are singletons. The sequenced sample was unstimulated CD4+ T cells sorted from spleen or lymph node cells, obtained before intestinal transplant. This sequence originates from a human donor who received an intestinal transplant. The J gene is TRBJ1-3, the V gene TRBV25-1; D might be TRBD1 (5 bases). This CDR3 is CASSEPHWGGNTIYF. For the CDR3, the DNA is TGTGCCAGCAGTGAACCCCACTGGGGGGGGAACACCATATATTTT.